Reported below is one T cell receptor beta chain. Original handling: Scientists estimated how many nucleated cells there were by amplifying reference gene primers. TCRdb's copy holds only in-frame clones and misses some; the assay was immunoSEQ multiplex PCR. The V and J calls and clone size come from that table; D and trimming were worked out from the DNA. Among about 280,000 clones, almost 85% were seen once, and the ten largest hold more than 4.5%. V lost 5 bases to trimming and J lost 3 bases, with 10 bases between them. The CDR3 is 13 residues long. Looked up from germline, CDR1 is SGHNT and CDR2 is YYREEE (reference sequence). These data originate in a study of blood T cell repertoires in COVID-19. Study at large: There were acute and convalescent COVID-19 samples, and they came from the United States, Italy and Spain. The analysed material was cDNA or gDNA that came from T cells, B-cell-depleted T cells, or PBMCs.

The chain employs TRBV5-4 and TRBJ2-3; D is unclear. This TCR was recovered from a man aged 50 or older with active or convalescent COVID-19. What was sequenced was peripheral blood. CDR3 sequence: CASSRDITDTQYF. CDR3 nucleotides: TGTGCCAGCAGTCGTGACATTACAGATACGCAGTATTTT.